Listed here are 14 T cell receptor beta chains from one sample, sequenced in a study of blood T cells in healthy people across ages. The use of a sample-barcoded 5' primer and a J-beta primer mix characterized a second PCR of about 6 to 11 cycles. From the 5' RACE reads, TCRdb called clonotypes with MiXCR, one entry per CDR3 protein. Here the sample spans about 780,000 distinct CDR3 sequences, 46% being singletons. Source material: blood. The receptors derive from a man older than 75 in good health.

The rearrangement joins TRBV2 to TRBJ2-2, with a tentative D call TRBD2 (5 bases). Trimming took 6 bases from V and 5 from J, leaving 7 bases between them. There are 12 residues in the CDR3. Germline CDR1 and CDR2: SNHLY and FYNNEI. In DNA form, the CDR3 reads TGTGCCAGCAGGCAGCGGACCGGGGAGCTGTTTTTT. This encodes CASRQRTGELFF. The full variable domain, with the rest looked up from reference TRBV2 and TRBJ2-2, is EPEVTQTPSHQVTQMGQEVILRCVPISNHLYFYWYRQILGQKVEFLVSFYNNEISEKSEIFDDQFSVERPDGSNFTLKIRSTKLEDSAMYFCASRQRTGELFFGEGSRLTVL.

This chain links TRBV20-1 with TRBJ2-3, with 12 bases lining up with TRBD2. Unmatched junction bases numbered 8, after V lost 5 bases and J lost 8 bases. The germline V gene encodes CDR1 DFQATT and CDR2 SNEGSKA (reference sequence). This CDR3 has 14 residues. DNA of the CDR3: TGCAGTGCTCGACTAGCGGGGGTCCGGGGTACGCAGTATTTT. Encoded protein: CSARLAGVRGTQYF.

There are a few counts of this clonotype. This chain joins TRBV9 and TRBJ2-3; D call uncertain. The CDR3 is made up of 14 amino acids. The V end lost 3 bases, the J end lost 4 bases, and 12 bases lay between the germline ends. CDR1 is SGDLS and CDR2 is YYNGEE in the germline V gene. CDR3 sequence reads: CASSANSIPDTQYF. The CDR3, as DNA: TGTGCCAGCAGCGCCAACAGTATACCAGATACGCAGTATTTT.

This clonotype was recorded at least ten times. The chain joins TRBV5-1 to TRBJ2-1; D is perhaps TRBD1 (6 bases). This CDR3 has 15 residues. Germline CDR1 SGHRS, CDR2 YFSETQ. V gave up 2 bases and J gave up 1 base, with 10 bases separating them. CDR3 region: CASSLQGQSYNEQFF. CDR3 nucleotide sequence: TGCGCCAGCAGCTTACAGGGCCAATCCTACAATGAGCAGTTCTTC.

As to this clonotype: Since a much larger clone is just one base distant, this may be a read error. CDR3 protein: CSARGQRTSYEQYF. In DNA form, the CDR3 reads TGCAGTGCTAGGGGACAGAGGACCTCCTACGAGCAGTACTTC. The chain joins TRBV20-1 to TRBJ2-5, with TRBD1 matching 7 bases. Matching the DNA end better, TRBJ2-7 makes the J call doubtful. CDR3 length equals 14 residues. Germline values: CDR1 DFQATT, CDR2 SNEGSKA (reference sequence).

This rearrangement joins TRBV6-1 to TRBJ2-7; TRBD2 aligns across 9 bases. V shed 2 bases and J 0 bases; nucleotides not matched to a gene: 8. CDR1 is MNHNS, CDR2 SASEGT, per germline. The CDR3 has 17 residues. CDR3 region: CASSELASGIFSYEQYF. In DNA form, the CDR3 reads TGTGCCAGCAGTGAATTGGCTAGCGGGATATTCTCCTACGAGCAGTACTTC.

V gene TRBV18 combines with J gene TRBJ1-2; D call uncertain. This CDR3 has 15 residues. Trimming stripped 2 bases from V and 5 bases from J, with 15 bases between. The germline CDR1 and CDR2 sequences are KGHSH and LQKENI. The CDR3 DNA sequence: TGTGCCAGCTCACCAGACGGGAGAAGTGGGTATGGCTACACCTTC. Amino acid sequence: CASSPDGRSGYGYTF.

This clonotype was detected a few times. The chain employs TRBV5-6 and TRBJ2-5; 11 bases are a match to TRBD2. The V segment lost 3 bases and the J segment 4 bases; nucleotides outside the gene matches: 8. The CDR3 has 16 residues. Germline V gene lookup returns CDR1 SGHDT and CDR2 YYEEEE. For the CDR3, the DNA is TGTGCCAGCAGCTCGAAGCTAGCGGGAGGAGGAGAGACCCAGTACTTC. It encodes CASSSKLAGGGETQYF.

This sequence joins TRBV7-9 and TRBJ1-4, with a weak D call TRBD1 (6 bases). V lost 6 bases and J 5 bases, leaving 13 bases between the germline ends. The CDR3 length is 14 residues. Germline V CDR1 and CDR2: SEHNR, FQNEAQ (reference sequence). For the CDR3, the DNA is TGTGCCAGCAGACCACAGGGTGAGAATGAAAAACTGTTTTTT. It yields the protein CASRPQGENEKLFF.

This clonotype occurred a few times. The V call is TRBV7-2, the J call TRBJ2-5, with 11 bases matching TRBD2. The CDR3 length is 17 residues. Unmatched junction bases numbered 4, after V lost 1 base and J lost 0 bases. Germline-derived CDR1 and CDR2 are SGHTA and FQGNSA. The CDR3 nucleotides are TGTGCCAGCAGCTTAGAGTTAGCGGGAGGGGACCAAGAGACCCAGTACTTC. Encoded protein: CASSLELAGGDQETQYF.

The chain couples TRBV28 to TRBJ2-5; 10 bases line up with TRBD2. Germline V CDR1 and CDR2: MDHEN, SYDVKM. V lost 5 bases to trimming and J lost 1 base; unmatched junction nucleotides: 4. This CDR3 spans 15 amino acids. CDR3 in DNA: TGTGCCAGCAGTCATAGCGGGAGGCTCCAAGAGACCCAGTACTTC. It codes for CASSHSGRLQETQYF.

On this clonotype: Relative to the germline gene, one junction end is altered; a read error may explain this. The chain recombines TRBV5-1 with TRBJ2-1, with D maybe TRBD1 (5 bases). In germline, CDR1 is SGHRS, CDR2 YFSETQ. The CDR3 has 16 amino acids. Here the CDR3 reads CVSRPYPGSGHNEQFF. CDR3 sequence (DNA): TGCGTCAGCAGACCCTATCCAGGGTCCGGCCACAATGAGCAGTTCTTC. Together with reference TRBV5-1 and TRBJ2-1, the CDR3 gives the full variable domain: KAGVTQTPRYLIKTRGQQVTLSCSPISGHRSVSWYQQTPGQGLQFLFEYFSETQRNKGNFPGRFSGRQFSNSRSEMNVSTLELGDSALYLCVSRPYPGSGHNEQFFGPGTRLTVL.

This clonotype was observed a handful of times. The V call is TRBV12-3 or TRBV12-4, the J call TRBJ2-1; possibly TRBD2 for D (6 bases). V was shortened by 1 base and J by 0 bases, with 10 bases between the two germline ends. There are 16 residues in the CDR3. For the CDR3, the DNA is TGTGCCAGCAGTTTAGTTAGCGGCAACTCCTACAATGAGCAGTTCTTC. Its translation: CASSLVSGNSYNEQFF.

This chain connects TRBV6-5 to TRBJ2-5; TRBD2 matches 8 bases. J was trimmed by 4 bases and V by 2 bases; bases with no gene match: 6. The CDR3 is made up of 15 amino acids. Germline V gives CDR1 MNHEY, CDR2 SVGAGI. The DNA for the CDR3 is TGTGCCAGCAGTTACGCCGGGCTAGCGGGAGAGACCCAGTACTTC. Translating gives CASSYAGLAGETQYF.